This is a list of T cell receptor beta chains from one sample in a study of T cell responses to AZD1222 COVID-19 vaccine. The data were produced by immunoSEQ multiplex PCR, yet TCRdb's version contains in-frame clones alone and is incomplete. The sample lists tens of thousands of clones; around nine tenths were seen once. The specimen was peripheral blood, collected on day 0 of AZD1222 vaccination. These receptors were taken from an adult in good health. Both conserved end residues are part of each CDR3. The order of the fields is clone size, V gene, J gene, D gene, CDR3 protein, CDR3 DNA. A D gene is named only where the DNA matches it firmly. Clone size is not always given. Where it is, it says once, few, many or a class for expanded clones.

>NA|TRBV6-6|TRBJ1-4|TRBD1
CASRIQGLANEKLFF
TGTGCCAGCAGGATACAGGGGTTAGCTAATGAAAAACTGTTTTTT
>NA|TRBV27|TRBJ1-2|NA
CASSLGGHSYTF
TGTGCCAGCAGTCTGGGTGGGCACTCCTACACCTTC
>NA|TRBV7-2|TRBJ2-7|TRBD2
CASTQRAAGGSNEQYF
TGTGCCAGCACCCAGCGTGCGGCGGGAGGTTCCAACGAGCAGTACTTC
>NA|TRBV11-3|TRBJ2-1|NA
CASSLADSSYNEQFF
TGTGCCAGCAGCTTAGCCGATAGCTCCTACAATGAGCAGTTCTTC
>NA|TRBV12-3/TRBV12-4|TRBJ1-4|NA
CASSLGEKLFF
TGTGCCAGCAGTTTAGGGGAAAAACTGTTTTTT
>NA|TRBV21-1|TRBJ2-2|NA
CASSKGAGGAGRKTGELFF
TGTGCCAGCAGCAAAGGGGCCGGTGGGGCAGGGCGAAAAACCGGGGAGCTGTTTTTT
>NA|TRBV11-3|TRBJ1-1|TRBD1
CASSLDGGQGHEAFF
TGTGCCAGCAGCTTAGATGGGGGACAGGGCCATGAAGCTTTCTTT
>once|TRBV3-1/TRBV3-2|TRBJ2-5|TRBD2
CASSPGGGINQETQYF
TGTGCCAGCAGCCCCGGGGGGGGAATCAACCAAGAGACCCAGTACTTC
>NA|TRBV4-2|TRBJ2-2|NA
CASSQDVLGELFF
TGTGCCAGCAGCCAAGATGTGTTGGGGGAGCTGTTTTTT
>NA|TRBV29-1|TRBJ1-3|NA
CSVESAGGNTIYF
TGCAGCGTTGAGAGTGCCGGTGGAAACACCATATATTTT
>few|TRBV5-8|TRBJ2-1|NA
CASSWGASETYNEQFF
TGTGCCAGCAGCTGGGGGGCTAGCGAAACCTACAATGAGCAGTTCTTC
>NA|TRBV5-5|TRBJ2-2|NA
CASSLAGNTGELFF
TGTGCCAGCAGCTTGGCCGGTAACACCGGGGAGCTGTTTTTT
>once|TRBV5-1|TRBJ2-5|NA
CASSQVRETQYF
TGCGCCAGCAGCCAAGTCAGGGAGACCCAGTACTTC
>few|TRBV18|TRBJ2-1|TRBD2
CASSRPGTSGGAGWYNEQFF
TGTGCCAGCTCACGTCCCGGGACTAGCGGGGGGGCCGGTTGGTACAATGAGCAGTTCTTC
>NA|TRBV3-1/TRBV3-2|TRBJ1-1|NA
CATSMNTEAFF
TGTGCCACCTCTATGAACACTGAAGCTTTCTTT
>few|TRBV12-3/TRBV12-4|TRBJ2-7|NA
CASSLQPTYEQYF
TGTGCCAGCAGTTTGCAACCAACCTACGAGCAGTACTTC
>NA|TRBV27|TRBJ2-3|TRBD1
CASSTGTAFTQYF
TGTGCCAGCAGCACCGGGACAGCTTTCACGCAGTATTTT
>NA|TRBV7-2|TRBJ1-1|NA
CASSFRVENTEAFF
TGTGCCAGCAGCTTCCGAGTAGAGAACACTGAAGCTTTCTTT
>NA|TRBV28|TRBJ1-2|NA
CASSTTGRYTF
TGTGCCAGCAGCACCACGGGTCGCTACACCTTC
>once|TRBV3-1/TRBV3-2|TRBJ1-1|NA
CASSPSMNTEAFF
TGTGCCAGCAGCCCCTCTATGAACACTGAAGCTTTCTTT
>once|TRBV5-5|TRBJ1-3|TRBD1
CASSSGQGAIENTIYF
TGTGCCAGCAGCTCCGGACAGGGGGCAATAGAAAACACCATATATTTT
>NA|TRBV2|TRBJ2-2|NA
CASTQTEAPGELFF
TGTGCCAGCACCCAAACGGAGGCCCCCGGGGAGCTGTTTTTT
>NA|TRBV7-3|TRBJ2-3|NA
CASSLSGQDTQYF
TGTGCCAGCAGCTTGTCAGGGCAGGATACGCAGTATTTT
>NA|TRBV5-1|TRBJ1-4|NA
CASSLVGETNEKLFF
TGCGCCAGCAGCTTGGTAGGGGAAACTAATGAAAAACTGTTTTTT
>NA|TRBV7-6|TRBJ1-2|NA
CASSLAGGWGYTF
TGTGCCAGCAGCTTAGCGGGGGGTTGGGGCTACACCTTC
>NA|TRBV12-5|TRBJ1-4|NA
CASGPTAPNEKLFF
TGTGCTAGTGGCCCCACGGCCCCTAATGAAAAACTGTTTTTT
>NA|TRBV6-5|TRBJ1-2|TRBD1
CASSSGQGFNYGYTF
TGTGCCAGCAGCTCTGGACAGGGGTTTAACTATGGCTACACCTTC
>NA|TRBV7-2|TRBJ2-1|TRBD2
CASSLSGGYNEQFF
TGTGCCAGCAGCTTAAGCGGGGGGTACAATGAGCAGTTCTTC
>NA|TRBV7-9|TRBJ2-2|NA
CAILAPRDSTGELFF
TGTGCCATCTTAGCCCCGAGGGACTCCACCGGGGAGCTGTTTTTT
>once|TRBV6-5|TRBJ1-4|TRBD1
CASRPTGGNEKLFF
TGTGCCAGCAGACCGACAGGGGGTAATGAAAAACTGTTTTTT
>NA|TRBV7-2|TRBJ1-6|NA
CASRGRDSPLHF
TGTGCCAGCCGGGGGAGGGATTCACCCCTCCACTTT
>once|TRBV7-8|TRBJ2-5|NA
CASSFRTGQETQYF
TGTGCCAGCAGCTTTCGGACTGGCCAAGAGACCCAGTACTTC
>NA|TRBV6-1|TRBJ1-1|TRBD1
CASSDEQGGDTEAFF
TGTGCCAGCAGTGATGAACAGGGGGGGGACACTGAAGCTTTCTTT
>NA|TRBV5-4|TRBJ2-3|NA
CASSLNGGADTQYF
TGTGCCAGCAGCTTAAACGGGGGCGCAGATACGCAGTATTTT
>NA|TRBV6-1|TRBJ2-3|NA
CASSEAYSTDTQYF
TGTGCCAGCAGTGAGGCCTATTCCACAGATACGCAGTATTTT
>NA|TRBV12-5|TRBJ2-3|NA
CASGSYLWGFGTDTQYF
TGTGCTAGTGGTTCGTATCTCTGGGGGTTTGGTACAGATACGCAGTATTTT
>once|TRBV28|TRBJ1-1|TRBD1
CASSQPGQLNTEAFF
TGTGCCAGCAGCCAACCGGGACAGTTAAACACTGAAGCTTTCTTT
>NA|TRBV7-3|TRBJ1-5|TRBD1
CASSPGQGSNQPQHF
TGTGCCAGCAGCCCGGGACAGGGAAGCAATCAGCCCCAGCATTTT
>NA|TRBV7-2|TRBJ1-4|NA
CASSSESTNEKLFF
TGTGCCAGCAGCTCAGAGTCAACTAATGAAAAACTGTTTTTT